The 29 T cell receptor beta chains given below trace back to one sample, sequenced in a study of glioma-infiltrating T cells after dendritic cell vaccination. Method: immunoSEQ multiplex PCR; TCRdb's copy keeps in-frame clones and lacks some. Of 75,000 to 95,000 clones in the sample, roughly 84% were seen once. Time point noted: after dendritic cell vaccination, including at tumor progression/relapse. Specimen: blood, collected after dendritic cell vaccination. Every receptor here comes from a human donor with glioblastoma.

The chain links TRBV29-1 to TRBJ2-1, with D possibly TRBD1 on 6 matching bases. Germline CDR1 and CDR2: SQVTM and ANQGSEA. Trimming removed 6 bases at V and 6 bases at J, with 9 bases between. CDR3 length equals 11 residues. DNA for the CDR3: TGCAGCGTGGCCAGGGGCAATGAGCAGTTCTTC. Translation: CSVARGNEQFF.

The genes are TRBV14 and TRBJ2-1; possible D gene TRBD2, 7 bases. The CDR3 totals 17 residues. Germline-derived CDR1 and CDR2 are SGHDN and FVKESK. The germline V and J ends were trimmed by 0 bases and 4 bases, with 16 bases remaining between them. CDR3 sequence: CASSQDRQRGQYNEQFF. CDR3 DNA: TGTGCCAGCAGCCAAGACCGCCAGCGGGGACAATACAATGAGCAGTTCTTC.

This sequence joins TRBV19 and TRBJ1-5, with a possible D match to TRBD1 (6 bases). The CDR3 has 16 residues. Germline values: CDR1 LNHDA, CDR2 SQIVND (reference sequence). V gave up 2 bases and J gave up 0 bases, with 11 bases separating them. The CDR3 bases are TGTGCCAGTAGTATAACAGGGATTAATAGCAATCAGCCCCAGCATTTT. It is translated as CASSITGINSNQPQHF.

The chain uses TRBV5-1 and TRBJ2-7; 8 nucleotides line up with TRBD2. Germline V gene data show CDR1 as SGHRS and CDR2 as YFSETQ. The CDR3 runs to 12 residues. V shed 1 base and J 7 bases; nucleotides not matched to a gene: 1. In DNA, the CDR3 is TGCGCCAGCAGCTTGCCGGGGGGGGAGCAGTACTTC. As protein: CASSLPGGEQYF.

V gene TRBV9 combines with J gene TRBJ2-7; maybe TRBD1 (6 bases). Trimming removed 2 bases at V and 4 bases at J, with 13 bases between. CDR1 is SGDLS and CDR2 is YYNGEE in the germline V gene. The CDR3 loop spans 14 amino acids. CDR3 region: CASSVTSTGYEQYF. As DNA, the CDR3 is TGTGCCAGCAGCGTGACTTCCACAGGGTACGAGCAGTACTTC.

This chain connects TRBV10-3 to TRBJ2-7; D uncertain. The CDR3 consists of 15 residues. The V gene lost 0 bases and the J gene lost 1 base, with 10 bases spanning the gap. Germline lookup yields CDR1 ENHRY and CDR2 SYGVKD. The CDR3 loop reads CAISESSAASYEQYF. CDR3 in DNA: TGTGCCATCAGTGAGTCGTCGGCGGCGTCCTACGAGCAGTACTTC.

This chain links TRBV5-1 with TRBJ2-3; 8 bases line up with TRBD2. The CDR3 spans 16 residues. After removal of 2 bases from V and 1 base from J, the junction contained 6 bases not matched to a gene. Germline V gene data show CDR1 as SGHRS and CDR2 as YFSETQ. CDR3 residues: CASSLLADGGTDTQYF. CDR3 DNA sequence: TGCGCCAGCAGCTTACTAGCGGATGGGGGCACAGATACGCAGTATTTT.

V usage is TRBV2 and J usage is TRBJ1-5, with D perhaps TRBD1 (6 bases). V lost 7 bases and J 0 bases, leaving 25 bases between the germline ends. From germline, CDR1 is SNHLY and CDR2 FYNNEI. The CDR3 has 19 amino acids. In nucleotides, the CDR3 is TGTGCCAGCACCGACCCCCGGGACATCGGATCTAATAGCAATCAGCCCCAGCATTTT. This codes for CASTDPRDIGSNSNQPQHF.

CDR3 protein: CSVEGGRNQPQHF. CDR3 nucleotide sequence: TGCAGCGTTGAGGGTGGGCGCAATCAGCCCCAGCATTTT. The chain is built from TRBV29-1 and TRBJ1-5; no clear D gene. V lost 3 bases and J lost 2, with 8 bases in between. Germline V lookup: CDR1 SQVTM, CDR2 ANQGSEA. This CDR3 is built from 13 residues.

The CDR3 DNA is TGTGCCAGCAGCTTCGCCGGGGGGGGCCCGGGCTACACCTTC. It translates to CASSFAGGGPGYTF. V usage is TRBV7-9 and J usage is TRBJ1-2; possibly TRBD1 for D (6 bases). Germline V gene sequence: CDR1 SEHNR, CDR2 FQNEAQ (reference sequence). The CDR3 sequence is 14 residues long. The ends were cut back, 3 bases at V and 8 bases at J, with 16 bases in the middle.

Points on this clone: The sample holds other DNA sequences that translate to the same CDR3. V gene TRBV19 combines with J gene TRBJ1-1, with D maybe TRBD1 (6 bases). CDR3 length: 14 amino acids. Germline V CDR1 and CDR2: LNHDA, SQIVND (reference sequence). V was clipped by 4 bases and J by 1 base, with 10 bases between them. The DNA for the CDR3 is TGTGCCAGTAGTACTGACAGGAAGAACACTGAAGCTTTCTTT. Translating gives CASSTDRKNTEAFF.

This chain joins TRBV18 and TRBJ1-1; D is possibly TRBD1 (5 bases). The V and J ends lost 0 bases and 0 bases respectively, with 8 bases between them. The germline V gene encodes CDR1 KGHSH and CDR2 LQKENI. The CDR3 spans 15 residues. The CDR3 sequence: CASSPPGALNTEAFF. The CDR3 nucleotides are TGTGCCAGCTCACCACCAGGGGCCCTGAACACTGAAGCTTTCTTT.

The chain has TRBV5-4 and TRBJ1-2; TRBD1 might be the D (5 bases). The V end was cut by 3 bases, the J end by 3 bases, with 24 bases between. CDR3 size: 18 residues. Germline V CDR1 and CDR2: SGHNT, YYREEE (reference sequence). The CDR3 DNA reads TGTGCCAGCAGCTGGGAGGAGGACATCCTACAGTGGGACTATGGCTACACCTTC. This encodes CASSWEEDILQWDYGYTF.

The V call is TRBV5-1, the J call TRBJ1-5; D possibly corresponds to TRBD1 (5 bases). This CDR3 spans 15 amino acids. With 2 bases removed from V and 1 base from J, the gap between germline ends came to 10 bases. CDR1 is SGHRS, CDR2 YFSETQ, per germline. The CDR3 bases are TGCGCCAGCAGCTTCGCAGGGTTGAGCAATCAGCCCCAGCATTTT. It codes for CASSFAGLSNQPQHF.

The genes are TRBV6-5 and TRBJ2-1; D might be TRBD1 (6 bases). The CDR3 extends over 12 amino acids. The ends were cut back, 6 bases at V and 7 bases at J, with 10 bases in the middle. Germline loops: CDR1 MNHEY, CDR2 SVGAGI. CDR3 residues: CASSRQENEQFF. The CDR3 nucleotides are TGTGCCAGCAGCCGACAGGAAAATGAGCAGTTCTTC.

V and J are TRBV5-1 and TRBJ1-2; D remains ambiguous. There are 14 residues in the CDR3. The germline CDR1 and CDR2 sequences are SGHRS and YFSETQ. V gave up 0 bases and J gave up 4 bases, with 10 bases separating them. The DNA of the CDR3 is TGCGCCAGCAGCTTGGGCCCTACCCTCTATGGCTACACCTTC. Residues: CASSLGPTLYGYTF.

The rearrangement joins TRBV10-1 to TRBJ1-5; D is unresolved. The CDR3 spans 13 residues. The V gene's germline CDR1 is WNHNN and CDR2 SYGVQD (reference sequence). V was pared by 2 bases and J by 5 bases, with 7 bases between. DNA for the CDR3: TGCGCCAGCAGTGAGCATCGCGATCAGCCCCAGCATTTT. Its translation: CASSEHRDQPQHF.

The chain uses TRBV11-2 and TRBJ1-6; D is unclear. V was pared by 2 bases and J by 9 bases, with 5 bases between. CDR1 and CDR2 (germline): SGHAT, FQNNGV. The CDR3 loop spans 12 amino acids. The CDR3 is CASSLRSSPLHF. DNA of the CDR3: TGTGCCAGCAGCTTAAGGAGTTCACCCCTCCACTTT.

The V call is TRBV6-6, the J call TRBJ1-2, with 10 bases matching TRBD1. CDR1 is MNHNY and CDR2 is SVGAGI in the germline V gene (reference sequence). V gave up 2 bases and J gave up 5 bases; unmatched junction bases: 5. The CDR3 runs 15 residues. The chain's CDR3 is CASSYGTGVGYGYTF. DNA of the CDR3: TGTGCCAGCAGTTACGGGACAGGGGTTGGGTATGGCTACACCTTC.

This rearrangement joins TRBV5-1 to TRBJ2-7, with 7 bases identical to TRBD1. Germline V lookup: CDR1 SGHRS, CDR2 YFSETQ. The J segment lost 1 base and the V segment lost 5 bases, leaving 3 bases of the junction unmatched. This CDR3 region has 13 residues. As DNA, the CDR3 is TGCGCCAGCAGTCGGGACAGATCCTACGAGCAGTACTTC. Its protein product is CASSRDRSYEQYF.

The V call is TRBV2, the J call TRBJ2-5; no firm D call. The germline V and J ends were trimmed by 5 bases and 2 bases, with 9 bases remaining between them. The CDR3 has 13 amino acids. The germline V gene has CDR1 SNHLY and CDR2 FYNNEI. CDR3 amino acids: CASSYNGQETQYF. CDR3 bases: TGTGCCAGCAGTTACAATGGTCAAGAGACCCAGTACTTC.

The V gene is TRBV5-4, the J gene TRBJ2-7; 8 positions match TRBD2. Looked up from germline, CDR1 is SGHNT and CDR2 is YYREEE (reference sequence). The CDR3 extends over 13 amino acids. Unmatched junction bases numbered 1, after V lost 5 bases and J lost 0 bases. CDR3 DNA sequence: TGTGCCAGCAGTCGGGGGGGCTCCTACGAGCAGTACTTC. This sequence encodes CASSRGGSYEQYF.

This clone was observed a handful of times. The J gene is TRBJ2-3, the V gene TRBV6-6, with 7 bases aligning to TRBD2. CDR3 length: 13 amino acids. Germline V CDR1 and CDR2: MNHNY, SVGAGI (reference sequence). J was trimmed by 4 bases and V by 6 bases; bases with no gene match: 4. In nucleotides, the CDR3 is TGTGCCAGCAGGACTAGCAACGCAGATACGCAGTATTTT. Its translation: CASRTSNADTQYF.

The rearrangement links TRBV9 to TRBJ2-1, with 14 bases lining up with TRBD2. The CDR3 extends over 19 amino acids. The germline V gene encodes CDR1 SGDLS and CDR2 YYNGEE. V gave up 0 bases and J gave up 7 bases; unmatched junction bases: 12. The CDR3 sequence: CASSVATGTSGSRLNEQFF. The CDR3 nucleotides read TGTGCCAGCAGCGTAGCTACGGGGACTAGCGGGAGTCGGTTAAATGAGCAGTTCTTC. Together with reference TRBV9 and TRBJ2-1, the CDR3 gives the full variable domain: DSGVTQTPKHLITATGQRVTLRCSPRSGDLSVYWYQQSLDQGLQFLIQYYNGEERAKGNILERFSAQQFPDLHSELNLSSLELGDSALYFCASSVATGTSGSRLNEQFFGPGTRLTVL.

This sequence joins TRBV7-2 and TRBJ2-1; 7 bases are a match to TRBD2. After removal of 5 bases from V and 5 bases from J, the junction contained 6 bases not matched to a gene. The CDR3 runs 14 residues. CDR1 and CDR2 from the germline V gene are SGHTA and FQGNSA. CDR3 DNA sequence: TGTGCCAGCAGCCAAGGGACTACGAACAATGAGCAGTTCTTC. It specifies CASSQGTTNNEQFF.

V is TRBV5-1 and J is TRBJ2-1, with 8 bases fitting TRBD2. The CDR3 runs to 16 residues. Germline trimming cut 3 bases from V and 6 bases from J; bases unmatched to any gene: 11. Germline assignment: CDR1 SGHRS and CDR2 YFSETQ. The CDR3 is CASSWLTSGGRNEQFF. CDR3 DNA sequence: TGCGCCAGCAGCTGGCTTACGAGCGGGGGACGCAATGAGCAGTTCTTC.

V and J are TRBV7-9 and TRBJ1-5; D is unresolved. The CDR3 has 13 amino acids. Between the trimmed V and J ends, which lost 7 bases and 4 bases, there was a span of 11 bases. The germline V gene has CDR1 SEHNR and CDR2 FQNEAQ (reference sequence). The CDR3 bases are TGTGCCAGCACTGACACAATGAATCAGCCCCAGCATTTT. It codes for CASTDTMNQPQHF.

This clone occurred once. The chain joins TRBV10-2 to TRBJ1-6, with 7 positions matching TRBD1. V dropped 5 bases and J dropped 10; count of bases not matched to a gene: 8. The CDR3 runs 14 residues. Germline CDR1 is WSHSY and CDR2 is SAAADI. The CDR3 DNA is TGCGCCAGCAGTTTGACAGGGAGGAGGTCACCCCTCCACTTT. Protein: CASSLTGRRSPLHF.

The chain is built from TRBV6-5 and TRBJ2-2; D unclear. The length of the CDR3 is 14 residues. The germline V gene encodes CDR1 MNHEY and CDR2 SVGAGI. Trimming removed 7 bases at V and 1 base at J, with 10 bases between. The CDR3 sequence: CASTRWQNTGELFF. The CDR3 DNA follows: TGTGCCAGCACCCGCTGGCAGAACACCGGGGAGCTGTTTTTT.